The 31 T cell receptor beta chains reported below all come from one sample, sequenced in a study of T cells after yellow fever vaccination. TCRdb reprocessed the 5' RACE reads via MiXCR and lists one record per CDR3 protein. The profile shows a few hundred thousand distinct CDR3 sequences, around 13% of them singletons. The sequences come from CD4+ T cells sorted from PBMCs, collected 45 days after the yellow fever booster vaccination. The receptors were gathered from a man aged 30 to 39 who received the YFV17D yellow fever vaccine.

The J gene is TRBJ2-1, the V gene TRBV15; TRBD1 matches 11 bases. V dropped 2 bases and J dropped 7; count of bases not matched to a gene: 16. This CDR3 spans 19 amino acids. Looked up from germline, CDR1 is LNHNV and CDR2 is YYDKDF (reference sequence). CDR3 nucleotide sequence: TGTGCCACCAGCAGACAACCAACGGGGACAGGGGGGCTTGGGAATGAGCAGTTCTTC. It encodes CATSRQPTGTGGLGNEQFF.

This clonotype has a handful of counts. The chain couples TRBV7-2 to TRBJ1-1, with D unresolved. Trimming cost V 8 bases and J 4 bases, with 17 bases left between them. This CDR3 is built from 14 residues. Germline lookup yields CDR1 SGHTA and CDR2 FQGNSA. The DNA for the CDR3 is TGTGCCAGCTTCCCGGTGAAGGTGAGCACTGAAGCTTTCTTT. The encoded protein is CASFPVKVSTEAFF.

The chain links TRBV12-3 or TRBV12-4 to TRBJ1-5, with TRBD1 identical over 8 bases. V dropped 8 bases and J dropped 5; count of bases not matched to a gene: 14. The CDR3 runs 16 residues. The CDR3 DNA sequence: TGTGCCAGCGCCCTAGCGGGCAGGGGGCTTGATCAGCCCCAGCATTTT. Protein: CASALAGRGLDQPQHF.

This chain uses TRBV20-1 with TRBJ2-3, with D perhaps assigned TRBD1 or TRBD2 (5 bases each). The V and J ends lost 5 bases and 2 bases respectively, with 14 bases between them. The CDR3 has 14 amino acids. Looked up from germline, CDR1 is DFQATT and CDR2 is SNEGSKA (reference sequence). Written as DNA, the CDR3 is TGCAGTGCTCTCCGGGGCCCTGACACAGATACGCAGTATTTT. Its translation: CSALRGPDTDTQYF.

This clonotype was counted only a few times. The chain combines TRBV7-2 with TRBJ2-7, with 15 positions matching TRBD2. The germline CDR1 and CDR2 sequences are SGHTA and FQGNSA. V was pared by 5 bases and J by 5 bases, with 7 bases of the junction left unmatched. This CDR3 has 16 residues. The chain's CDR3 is CASSLIGLAGGNEQYF. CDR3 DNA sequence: TGTGCCAGCAGCCTAATCGGACTAGCGGGAGGGAACGAGCAGTACTTC.

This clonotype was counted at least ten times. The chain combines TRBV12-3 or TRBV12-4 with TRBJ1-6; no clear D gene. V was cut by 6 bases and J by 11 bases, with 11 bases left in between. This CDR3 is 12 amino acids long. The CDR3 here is CASSQQEAPLHF. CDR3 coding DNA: TGTGCCAGCAGCCAGCAGGAGGCACCCCTCCACTTT.

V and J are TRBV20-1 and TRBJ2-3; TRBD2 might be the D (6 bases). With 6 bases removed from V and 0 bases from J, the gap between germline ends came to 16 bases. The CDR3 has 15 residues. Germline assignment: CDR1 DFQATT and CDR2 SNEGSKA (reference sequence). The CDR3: CSARPLATSTDTQYF. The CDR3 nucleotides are TGCAGTGCCCGCCCCCTAGCGACTAGCACAGATACGCAGTATTTT.

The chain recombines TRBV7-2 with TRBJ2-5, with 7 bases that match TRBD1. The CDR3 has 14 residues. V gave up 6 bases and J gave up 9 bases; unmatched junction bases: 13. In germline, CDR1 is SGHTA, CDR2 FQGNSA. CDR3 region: CASRHPGQKVAQYF. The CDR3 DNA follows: TGTGCCAGCAGACACCCGGGACAGAAAGTGGCCCAGTACTTC.

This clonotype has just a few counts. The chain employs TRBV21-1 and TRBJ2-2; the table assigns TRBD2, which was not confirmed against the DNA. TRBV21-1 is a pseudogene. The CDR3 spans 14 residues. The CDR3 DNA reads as TGTGCCAGCAGCTGGGTCAGTCCCCCCGGGGAGCTGTTTTTT. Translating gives CASSWVSPPGELFF.

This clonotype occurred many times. The CDR3 sequence: CASSQIDRTLYGYTF. The CDR3 nucleotides read TGTGCCAGCAGCCAGATAGACAGGACGCTCTATGGCTACACCTTC. The rearrangement uses TRBV14 and TRBJ1-2; TRBD1 might be the D (6 bases). Germline V gene data show CDR1 as SGHDN and CDR2 as FVKESK. The CDR3 runs 15 residues. V was clipped by 3 bases and J by 4 bases, with 15 bases between them.

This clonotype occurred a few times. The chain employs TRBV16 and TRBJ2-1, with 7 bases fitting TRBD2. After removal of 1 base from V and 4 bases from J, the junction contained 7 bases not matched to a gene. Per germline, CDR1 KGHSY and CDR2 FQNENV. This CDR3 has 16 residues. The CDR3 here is CASSQLRPSGYNEQFF. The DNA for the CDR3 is TGTGCCAGCAGCCAATTGAGGCCTAGCGGATACAATGAGCAGTTCTTC. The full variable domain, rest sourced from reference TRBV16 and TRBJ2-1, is GEEVAQTPKHLVRGEGQKAKLYCAPIKGHSYVFWYQQVLKNEFKFLISFQNENVFDETGMPKERFSAKCLPNSPCSLEIQATKLEDSAVYFCASSQLRPSGYNEQFFGPGTRLTVL.

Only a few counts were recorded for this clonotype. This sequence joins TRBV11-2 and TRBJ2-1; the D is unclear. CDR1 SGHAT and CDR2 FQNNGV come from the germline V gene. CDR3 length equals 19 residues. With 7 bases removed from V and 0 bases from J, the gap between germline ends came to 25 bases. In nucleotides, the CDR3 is TGTGCCAGCACCTCCCCGGGCACTTCCAGCTCGCGCTCCTACAATGAGCAGTTCTTC. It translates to CASTSPGTSSSRSYNEQFF.

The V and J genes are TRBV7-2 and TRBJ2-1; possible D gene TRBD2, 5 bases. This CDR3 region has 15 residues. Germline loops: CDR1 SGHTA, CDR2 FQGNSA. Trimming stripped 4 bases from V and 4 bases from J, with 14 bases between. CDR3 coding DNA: TGTGCCAGCAGCTCTACGCCTACTAGTTACAATGAGCAGTTCTTC. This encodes CASSSTPTSYNEQFF.

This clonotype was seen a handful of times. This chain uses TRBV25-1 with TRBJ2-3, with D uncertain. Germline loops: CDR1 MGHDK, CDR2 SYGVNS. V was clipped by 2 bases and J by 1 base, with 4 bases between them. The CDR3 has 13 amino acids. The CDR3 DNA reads TGTGCCAGCAGTGAAGTCCGCACAGATACGCAGTATTTT. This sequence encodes CASSEVRTDTQYF.

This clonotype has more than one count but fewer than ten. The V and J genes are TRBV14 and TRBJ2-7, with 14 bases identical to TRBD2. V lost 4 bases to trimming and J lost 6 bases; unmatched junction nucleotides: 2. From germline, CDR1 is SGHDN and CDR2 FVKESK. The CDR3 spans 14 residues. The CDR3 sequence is CASSLGLAGGEQYF. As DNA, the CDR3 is TGTGCCAGCAGCCTAGGACTAGCGGGAGGCGAGCAGTACTTC.

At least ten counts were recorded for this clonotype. CDR3 sequence reads: CASSTPTSGRGTEQFF. CDR3 coding DNA: TGTGCCAGCAGTACCCCGACTAGCGGGAGAGGGACTGAGCAGTTCTTC. This chain connects TRBV6-5 to TRBJ2-1, with 12 nucleotides matching TRBD2. CDR1 and CDR2 (germline): MNHEY, SVGAGI. This CDR3 region has 16 residues. Trimming at V came to 5 bases and at J to 9 bases, leaving 11 bases not matched to a gene.

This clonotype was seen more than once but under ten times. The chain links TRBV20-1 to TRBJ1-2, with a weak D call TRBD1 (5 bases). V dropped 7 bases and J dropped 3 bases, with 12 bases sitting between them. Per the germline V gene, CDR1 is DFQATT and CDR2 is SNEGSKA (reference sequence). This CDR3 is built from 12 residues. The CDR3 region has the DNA TGCAGTGTGTTGCGCAGGGACTATGGCTACACCTTC. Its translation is CSVLRRDYGYTF.

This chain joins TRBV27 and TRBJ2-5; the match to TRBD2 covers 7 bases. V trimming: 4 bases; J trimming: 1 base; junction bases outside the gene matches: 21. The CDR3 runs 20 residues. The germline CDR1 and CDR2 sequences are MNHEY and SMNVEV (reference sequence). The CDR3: CASSSRPGLPKRDPQETQYF. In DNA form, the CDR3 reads TGTGCCAGCAGTTCGCGCCCAGGTCTGCCTAAGCGGGACCCCCAAGAGACCCAGTACTTC.

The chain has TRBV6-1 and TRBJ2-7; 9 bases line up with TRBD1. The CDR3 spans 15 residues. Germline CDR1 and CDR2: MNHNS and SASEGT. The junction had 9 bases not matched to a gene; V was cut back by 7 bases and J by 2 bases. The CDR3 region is CASKRGGTGTYEQYF. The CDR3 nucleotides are TGTGCCAGCAAAAGGGGCGGGACAGGGACCTACGAGCAGTACTTC.

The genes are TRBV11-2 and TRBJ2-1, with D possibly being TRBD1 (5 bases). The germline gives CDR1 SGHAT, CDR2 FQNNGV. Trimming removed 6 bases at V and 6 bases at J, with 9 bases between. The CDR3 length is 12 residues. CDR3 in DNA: TGTGCCAGCAGTATAAGGGGCAATGAGCAGTTCTTC. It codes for CASSIRGNEQFF. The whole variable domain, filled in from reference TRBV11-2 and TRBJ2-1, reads EAGVAQSPRYKIIEKRQSVAFWCNPISGHATLYWYQQILGQGPKLLIQFQNNGVVDDSQLPKDRFSAERLKGVDSTLKIQPAKLEDSAVYLCASSIRGNEQFFGPGTRLTVL.

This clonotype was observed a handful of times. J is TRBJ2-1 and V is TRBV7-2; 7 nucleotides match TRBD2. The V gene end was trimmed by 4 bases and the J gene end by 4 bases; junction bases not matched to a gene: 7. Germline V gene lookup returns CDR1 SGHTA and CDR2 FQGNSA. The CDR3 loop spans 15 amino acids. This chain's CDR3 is CASSSSGTGYNEQFF. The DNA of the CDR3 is TGTGCCAGCAGCTCAAGCGGGACCGGATACAATGAGCAGTTCTTC. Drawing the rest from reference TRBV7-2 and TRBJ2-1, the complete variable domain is GAGVSQSPSNKVTEKGKDVELRCDPISGHTALYWYRQSLGQGLEFLIYFQGNSAPDKSGLPSDRFSAERTGGSVSTLTIQRTQQEDSAVYLCASSSSGTGYNEQFFGPGTRLTVL.

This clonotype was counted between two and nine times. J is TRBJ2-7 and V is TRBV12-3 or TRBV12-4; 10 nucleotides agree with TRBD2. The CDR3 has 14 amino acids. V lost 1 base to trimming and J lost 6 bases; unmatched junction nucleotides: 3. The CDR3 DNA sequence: TGTGCCAGCAGTTTAGGTCTAGCGGGAGCCGAGCAGTACTTC. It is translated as CASSLGLAGAEQYF.

In DNA, the CDR3 is TGTGCCAGCAGCCAACCACAGGGGTACACCGGGGAGCTGTTTTTT. It is translated as CASSQPQGYTGELFF. The V call is TRBV14, the J call TRBJ2-2; the match to TRBD1 covers 7 bases. The CDR3 consists of 15 residues. After removal of 2 bases from V and 3 bases from J, the junction contained 3 bases not matched to a gene. Per germline, CDR1 SGHDN and CDR2 FVKESK.

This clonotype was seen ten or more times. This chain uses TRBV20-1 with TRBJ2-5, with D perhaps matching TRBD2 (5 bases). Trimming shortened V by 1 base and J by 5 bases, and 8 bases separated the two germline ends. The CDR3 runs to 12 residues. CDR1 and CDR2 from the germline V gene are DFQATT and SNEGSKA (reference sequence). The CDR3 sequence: CSARVRGETQYF. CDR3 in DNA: TGCAGTGCTAGAGTTCGAGGGGAGACCCAGTACTTC.

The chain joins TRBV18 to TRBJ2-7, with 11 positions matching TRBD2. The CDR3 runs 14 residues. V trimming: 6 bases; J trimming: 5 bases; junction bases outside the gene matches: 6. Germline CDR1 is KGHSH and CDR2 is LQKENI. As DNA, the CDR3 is TGTGCCAGCTCCCCGACTAGCGGGAAAAACGAGCAGTACTTC. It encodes CASSPTSGKNEQYF.

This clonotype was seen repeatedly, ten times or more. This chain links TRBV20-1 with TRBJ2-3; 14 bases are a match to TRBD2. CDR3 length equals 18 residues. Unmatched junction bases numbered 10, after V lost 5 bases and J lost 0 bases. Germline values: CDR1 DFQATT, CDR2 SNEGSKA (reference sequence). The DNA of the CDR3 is TGCAGTGCTCCAGGGACTAGCGGGAGTCTGGGGAGCACAGATACGCAGTATTTT. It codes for CSAPGTSGSLGSTDTQYF.

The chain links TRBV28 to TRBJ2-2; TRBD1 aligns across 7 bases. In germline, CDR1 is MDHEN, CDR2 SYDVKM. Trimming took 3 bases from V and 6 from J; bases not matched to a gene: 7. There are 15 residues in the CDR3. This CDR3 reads CASSLGQRVSGELFF. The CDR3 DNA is TGTGCCAGCAGTTTGGGACAGCGAGTATCCGGGGAGCTGTTTTTT.

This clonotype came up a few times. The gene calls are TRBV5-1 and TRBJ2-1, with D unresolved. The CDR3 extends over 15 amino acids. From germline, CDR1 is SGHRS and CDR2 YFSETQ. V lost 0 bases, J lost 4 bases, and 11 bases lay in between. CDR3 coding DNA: TGCGCCAGCAGCTTGGTCGTAGACTCATACAATGAGCAGTTCTTC. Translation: CASSLVVDSYNEQFF.

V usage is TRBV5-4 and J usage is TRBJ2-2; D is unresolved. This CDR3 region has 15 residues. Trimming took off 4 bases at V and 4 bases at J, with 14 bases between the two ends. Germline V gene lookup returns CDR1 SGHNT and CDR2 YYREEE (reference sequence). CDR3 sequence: CASSRGNTFTGELFF. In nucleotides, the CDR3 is TGTGCCAGCAGCCGAGGCAACACCTTCACCGGGGAGCTGTTTTTT.

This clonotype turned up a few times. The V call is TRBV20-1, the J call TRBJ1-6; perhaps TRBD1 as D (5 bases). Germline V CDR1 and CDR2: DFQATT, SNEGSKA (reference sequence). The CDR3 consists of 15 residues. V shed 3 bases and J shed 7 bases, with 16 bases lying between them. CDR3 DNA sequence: TGCAGTGCTAGTCTTAGGCAGGGAGGGAATTCACCCCTCCACTTT. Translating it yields CSASLRQGGNSPLHF.

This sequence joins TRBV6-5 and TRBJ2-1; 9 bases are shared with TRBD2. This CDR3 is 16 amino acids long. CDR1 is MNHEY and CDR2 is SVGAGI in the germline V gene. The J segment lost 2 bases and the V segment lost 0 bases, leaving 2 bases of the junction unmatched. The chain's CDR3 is CASSYSAGGPYNEQFF. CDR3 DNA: TGTGCCAGCAGTTACTCTGCGGGAGGGCCCTACAATGAGCAGTTCTTC.